Listed here are 24 T cell receptor beta chains from one sample, sequenced in a study of T cells after yellow fever vaccination. TCRdb analysed the 5' RACE reads with MiXCR anew, one entry per CDR3 protein. Of 200,000 to 300,000 distinct CDR3 sequences in the sample, approximately 12% were seen once. This sample comprised CD4+ T cells sorted from PBMCs, obtained 45 days after the yellow fever booster vaccination. All receptors come from a man under 40 who received the YFV17D yellow fever vaccine.

This clonotype showed up many times. The chain joins TRBV20-1 to TRBJ2-4, with D perhaps matching TRBD1 or TRBD2 (5 bases each). Germline V gene data show CDR1 as DFQATT and CDR2 as SNEGSKA (reference sequence). CDR3 size: 13 residues. V lost 6 bases, J lost 5 bases, and 14 bases lay in between. The CDR3 DNA sequence: TGCAGTGCCCAGCCCCCGGGACAAAACATTCAGTACTTC. Protein: CSAQPPGQNIQYF.

This CDR3 is CASTTGQVSRNEQFF. CDR3 sequence (DNA): TGTGCCAGCACTACCGGACAGGTCTCCCGAAATGAGCAGTTCTTC. The chain combines TRBV27 with TRBJ2-1, with TRBD1 matching 7 bases. Germline CDR1 MNHEY, CDR2 SMNVEV (reference sequence). The CDR3 loop spans 15 amino acids. J gave up 7 bases and V 7 bases, and 13 bases lay outside the gene matches.

Details on this clonotype: One end of the junction is discordant with germline, which a read error may explain. This rearrangement joins TRBV7-9 to TRBJ2-2; 8 bases align to TRBD2. Per the germline V gene, CDR1 is SEHNR and CDR2 is FQNEAQ (reference sequence). The length of the CDR3 is 16 residues. The CDR3 DNA sequence: TGTGTCAGCAGCCACACCCGCGGGAGGCGCACCGGGGAGCTGTTTTTT. Translated, it gives CVSSHTRGRRTGELFF.

The rearrangement links TRBV27 to TRBJ1-6; D is unclear. V was pared by 7 bases and J by 8 bases, with 12 bases between. The CDR3 is made up of 13 amino acids. Germline CDR1 reads MNHEY; CDR2 reads SMNVEV (reference sequence). CDR3 region: CASKAGPHSPLHF. The CDR3 nucleotides read TGTGCCAGCAAGGCAGGCCCTCATTCACCCCTCCACTTT.

The sample holds many counts of this clonotype. The rearrangement joins TRBV4-2 to TRBJ2-1; maybe TRBD2 (6 bases). The CDR3 has 14 amino acids. Trimming took off 5 bases at V and 4 bases at J, with 12 bases between the two ends. Germline V gene data show CDR1 as LGHNA and CDR2 as YNFKEQ. The CDR3 here is CASSVPGLYNEQFF. The CDR3 DNA reads as TGTGCCAGCAGCGTGCCGGGACTTTACAATGAGCAGTTCTTC.

This clonotype came up a few times. The chain employs TRBV4-3 and TRBJ2-2; D ambiguous. V was shortened by 4 bases and J by 7 bases, with 10 bases between the two germline ends. The CDR3 loop spans 13 amino acids. Looked up from germline, CDR1 is LGHNA and CDR2 is YSLEER. CDR3 sequence: CASSPAGRGELFF. The DNA for the CDR3 is TGCGCCAGCAGCCCCGCCGGGCGCGGGGAGCTGTTTTTT.

This clonotype was seen a handful of times. The rearrangement links TRBV11-2 to TRBJ2-1, with D unclear. The CDR3 runs 12 residues. V was clipped by 6 bases and J by 5 bases, with 8 bases between them. Germline CDR1 and CDR2: SGHAT and FQNNGV. The CDR3 protein is CASRERNNEQFF. The CDR3 nucleotides are TGTGCCAGCAGGGAGAGGAACAATGAGCAGTTCTTC. Supplemented by reference TRBV11-2 and TRBJ2-1, the full variable domain reads EAGVAQSPRYKIIEKRQSVAFWCNPISGHATLYWYQQILGQGPKLLIQFQNNGVVDDSQLPKDRFSAERLKGVDSTLKIQPAKLEDSAVYLCASRERNNEQFFGPGTRLTVL.

This clonotype has more than one count but fewer than ten. The chain carries TRBV6-1 and TRBJ2-7, with 10 bases identical to TRBD2. CDR1 is MNHNS, CDR2 SASEGT, per germline. The J segment lost 0 bases and the V segment lost 5 bases, leaving 13 bases of the junction unmatched. This CDR3 is 18 amino acids long. CDR3 amino acids: CASSPGTSALTVSYEQYF. CDR3 coding DNA: TGTGCCAGCAGTCCCGGGACTAGCGCGTTAACTGTCTCCTACGAGCAGTACTTC.

The V call is TRBV6-5, the J call TRBJ2-5, with D unresolved. Germline CDR1 reads MNHEY; CDR2 reads SVGAGI. The CDR3 extends over 15 amino acids. V was shortened by 2 bases and J by 0 bases, with 10 bases between the two germline ends. The CDR3, as DNA: TGTGCCAGCAGTTACCGGTGGAGTAACCAAGAGACCCAGTACTTC. This encodes CASSYRWSNQETQYF.

The chain carries TRBV28 and TRBJ2-3, with D maybe TRBD2 (6 bases). From germline, CDR1 is MDHEN and CDR2 SYDVKM. V lost 6 bases and J 0 bases, leaving 19 bases between the germline ends. CDR3 length: 17 amino acids. CDR3 in DNA: TGTGCCAGCAGGTCCCCGGGACTCCTTCCTAGCACAGATACGCAGTATTTT. It yields the protein CASRSPGLLPSTDTQYF.

This clonotype was seen a handful of times. The J gene is TRBJ2-1, the V gene TRBV20-1; 9 bases line up with TRBD2. In germline, CDR1 is DFQATT, CDR2 SNEGSKA (reference sequence). Trimming took 5 bases from V and 5 from J; bases not matched to a gene: 13. There are 16 residues in the CDR3. Here the CDR3 reads CSASDSGRFNNNEQFF. For the CDR3, the DNA is TGCAGTGCTTCCGATAGCGGGAGATTTAACAACAATGAGCAGTTCTTC.

This clonotype was picked up a small number of times. The chain recombines TRBV6-5 with TRBJ2-1; no clear D gene. V lost 4 bases to trimming and J lost 4 bases, with 14 bases between them. The length of the CDR3 is 15 residues. Germline V CDR1 and CDR2: MNHEY, SVGAGI. The CDR3 loop reads CASSSSFVSYNEQFF. The CDR3 nucleotides are TGTGCCAGCAGTTCCTCATTTGTTTCGTACAATGAGCAGTTCTTC.

Ten or more counts support this clonotype. This rearrangement joins TRBV7-2 to TRBJ2-5; 11 bases line up with TRBD1. This CDR3 spans 15 amino acids. V lost 3 bases and J lost 3; bases outside the gene matches: 3. Germline-derived CDR1 and CDR2 are SGHTA and FQGNSA. CDR3 residues: CASSLRTGGEETQYF. CDR3 DNA: TGTGCCAGCAGCTTGAGGACAGGGGGCGAAGAGACCCAGTACTTC.

There are many counts of this clonotype. The junction departs from the called germline gene at one end, perhaps through a read error. This chain joins TRBV5-6 and TRBJ2-7; a possible D gene is TRBD2 (5 bases). The germline V gene encodes CDR1 SGHDT and CDR2 YYEEEE. This CDR3 has 14 amino acids. The CDR3 sequence: CASSLSSGSLTHRF. CDR3 nucleotides: TGTGCCAGCAGCTTGTCCAGTGGGAGTCTCACTCATCGGTTC. The entire variable domain, with the rest obtained from reference TRBV5-6 and TRBJ2-7, is as follows: DAGVTQSPTHLIKTRGQQVTLRCSPKSGHDTVSWYQQALGQGPQFIFQYYEEEERQRGNFPDRFSGHQFPNYSSELNVNALLLGDSALYLCASSLSSGSLTHRFGPGTRLTVT.

The chain carries TRBV11-2 and TRBJ2-2, with TRBD1 matching 7 bases. Germline lookup yields CDR1 SGHAT and CDR2 FQNNGV. J lost 1 base, V lost 5 bases, and 13 bases had no gene match. The CDR3 contains 18 residues. The CDR3 DNA sequence: TGTGCCAGCAGCACCCCCCTCGCCGGGACAGTGAACACCGGGGAGCTGTTTTTT. It encodes CASSTPLAGTVNTGELFF.

This clonotype showed up many times. A junction boundary mismatches the germline segment, possibly from a read error. The rearrangement joins TRBV5-1 to TRBJ2-1; D possibly corresponds to TRBD2 (6 bases). The CDR3 loop spans 14 amino acids. In germline, CDR1 is SGHRS, CDR2 YFSETQ. This CDR3 is CASSRRESFNEQFF. CDR3 coding DNA: TGCGCCAGCAGTAGACGGGAGTCCTTCAATGAGCAGTTCTTC.

V usage is TRBV7-2 and J usage is TRBJ2-7, with D perhaps matching TRBD2 (5 bases). V lost 1 base and J 4 bases, leaving 14 bases between the germline ends. This CDR3 is built from 15 residues. CDR1 is SGHTA and CDR2 is FQGNSA in the germline V gene. CDR3 nucleotide sequence: TGTGCCAGCAGCTTAGTTTTGCTAGGAGGTTACGAGCAGTACTTC. Translating gives CASSLVLLGGYEQYF. Drawing the rest from reference TRBV7-2 and TRBJ2-7, the complete variable domain is GAGVSQSPSNKVTEKGKDVELRCDPISGHTALYWYRQSLGQGLEFLIYFQGNSAPDKSGLPSDRFSAERTGGSVSTLTIQRTQQEDSAVYLCASSLVLLGGYEQYFGPGTRLTVT.

The chain uses TRBV7-2 and TRBJ2-2; maybe TRBD1 (5 bases). Germline CDR1 reads SGHTA; CDR2 reads FQGNSA. Trimming left V 11 bases short and J 3 bases short, with 13 bases between. The CDR3 is 13 amino acids. The CDR3 sequence is CAEDQGDTGELFF. In nucleotides, the CDR3 is TGTGCCGAAGATCAAGGGGACACCGGGGAGCTGTTTTTT.

This chain connects TRBV25-1 to TRBJ2-3; D perhaps matches TRBD2 (6 bases). Trimming shortened V by 5 bases and J by 3 bases, and 12 bases separated the two germline ends. The CDR3 consists of 14 residues. Germline V CDR1 and CDR2: MGHDK, SYGVNS. This CDR3 is CASSRRAETDTQYF. The CDR3 coding sequence is TGTGCCAGCAGTAGGAGGGCGGAGACAGATACGCAGTATTTT.

This clonotype has only a few counts. This chain links TRBV5-1 with TRBJ2-7; D is perhaps TRBD2 (5 bases). The V gene's germline CDR1 is SGHRS and CDR2 YFSETQ. The CDR3 consists of 17 residues. Trimming took 1 base from V and 6 from J, leaving 23 bases between them. CDR3 region: CASSLPSPLAGESEQYF. DNA of the CDR3: TGCGCCAGCAGCTTGCCATCGCCGCTTGCTGGGGAGAGCGAGCAGTACTTC.

This chain joins TRBV6-5 and TRBJ2-7, with D perhaps TRBD1 (6 bases). V was clipped by 2 bases and J by 0 bases, with 11 bases between them. Germline CDR1 is MNHEY and CDR2 is SVGAGI. CDR3 length equals 15 residues. This chain's CDR3 is CASSYRGQSSYEQYF. CDR3 nucleotides: TGTGCCAGCAGTTACCGGGGACAAAGCTCCTACGAGCAGTACTTC.

This clonotype was detected only a few times. The V gene is TRBV10-2, the J gene TRBJ2-4; possible D gene TRBD2, 5 bases. CDR1 and CDR2 (germline): WSHSY, SAAADI. Trimming pared 7 bases from V and 0 bases from J, leaving 13 bases between. The CDR3 length is 15 residues. The CDR3 region is CASIGPEGAKNIQYF. Written as DNA, the CDR3 is TGCGCCAGCATCGGTCCTGAGGGAGCCAAAAACATTCAGTACTTC.

This chain joins TRBV7-9 and TRBJ2-1; tentative D call: TRBD2 (6 bases). Germline V gives CDR1 SEHNR, CDR2 FQNEAQ (reference sequence). Trimming shortened V by 8 bases and J by 4 bases, and 15 bases separated the two germline ends. The CDR3 has 14 amino acids. Here the CDR3 reads CASGGAGRYNEQFF. CDR3 bases: TGTGCCAGCGGTGGGGCGGGACGGTACAATGAGCAGTTCTTC.

This sequence joins TRBV30 and TRBJ2-7; D could derive from TRBD1 or TRBD2 (6 bases each). Germline V gene sequence: CDR1 GTSNPN, CDR2 SVGIG (reference sequence). The V end was cut by 4 bases, the J end by 7 bases, with 17 bases between. The CDR3 runs 13 residues. CDR3: CAWKGSGAGEQYF. The CDR3 nucleotides read TGTGCCTGGAAAGGCTCGGGGGCTGGTGAGCAGTACTTC.